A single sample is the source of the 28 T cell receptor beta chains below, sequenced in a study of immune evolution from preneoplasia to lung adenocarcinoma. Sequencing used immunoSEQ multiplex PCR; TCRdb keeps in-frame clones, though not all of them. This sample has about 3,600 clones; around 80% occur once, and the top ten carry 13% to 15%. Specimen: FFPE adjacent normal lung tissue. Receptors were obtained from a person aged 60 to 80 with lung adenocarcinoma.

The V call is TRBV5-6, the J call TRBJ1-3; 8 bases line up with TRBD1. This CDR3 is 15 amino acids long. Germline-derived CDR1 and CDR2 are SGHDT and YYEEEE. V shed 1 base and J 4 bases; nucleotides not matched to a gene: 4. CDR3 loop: CASSLTGTGGNTIYF. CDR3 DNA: TGTGCCAGCAGCTTGACCGGGACAGGAGGAAACACCATATATTTT.

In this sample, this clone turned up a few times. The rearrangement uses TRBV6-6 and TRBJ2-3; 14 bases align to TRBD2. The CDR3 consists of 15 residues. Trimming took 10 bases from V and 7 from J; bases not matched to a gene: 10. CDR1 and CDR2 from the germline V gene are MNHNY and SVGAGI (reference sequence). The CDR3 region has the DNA TGTGCCACCGAGGGGGGGACTAGCGGGAGACATACGCAGTATTTT. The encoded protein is CATEGGTSGRHTQYF.

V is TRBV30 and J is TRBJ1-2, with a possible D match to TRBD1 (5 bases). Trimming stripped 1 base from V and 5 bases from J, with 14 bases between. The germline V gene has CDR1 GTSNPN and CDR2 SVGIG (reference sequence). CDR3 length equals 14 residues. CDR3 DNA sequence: TGTGCCTGGAGTGCTGACGAGGGGAGTTATGGCTACACCTTC. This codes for CAWSADEGSYGYTF.

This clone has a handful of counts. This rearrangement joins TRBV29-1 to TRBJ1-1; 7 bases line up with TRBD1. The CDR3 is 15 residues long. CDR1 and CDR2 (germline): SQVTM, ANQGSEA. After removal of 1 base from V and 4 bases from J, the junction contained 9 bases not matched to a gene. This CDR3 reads CSVEVGARGVTEAFF. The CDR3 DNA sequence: TGCAGCGTTGAAGTGGGGGCCAGGGGGGTCACTGAAGCTTTCTTT.

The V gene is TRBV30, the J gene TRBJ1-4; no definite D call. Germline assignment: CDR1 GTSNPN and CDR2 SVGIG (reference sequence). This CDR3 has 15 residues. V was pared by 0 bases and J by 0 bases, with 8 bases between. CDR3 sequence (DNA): TGTGCCTGGAGTGTTGACATGGCAACTAATGAAAAACTGTTTTTT. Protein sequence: CAWSVDMATNEKLFF.

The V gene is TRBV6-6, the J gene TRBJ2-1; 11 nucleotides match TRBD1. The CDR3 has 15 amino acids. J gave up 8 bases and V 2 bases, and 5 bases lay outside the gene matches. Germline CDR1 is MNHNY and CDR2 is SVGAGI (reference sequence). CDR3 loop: CASSYGTGGMDEQFF. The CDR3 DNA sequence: TGTGCCAGCAGTTACGGGACAGGGGGGATGGATGAGCAGTTCTTC.

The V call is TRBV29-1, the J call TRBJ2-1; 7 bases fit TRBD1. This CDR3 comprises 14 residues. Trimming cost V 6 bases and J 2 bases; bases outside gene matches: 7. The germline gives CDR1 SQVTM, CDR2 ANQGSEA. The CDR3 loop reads CSVLQGHPYNEQFF. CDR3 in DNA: TGCAGCGTACTACAGGGGCATCCCTACAATGAGCAGTTCTTC.

CDR3 DNA: TGTGCCAGCAGGGGACAGGGGGTTGCCGGGGAGCTGTTTTTT. It codes for CASRGQGVAGELFF. J is TRBJ2-2 and V is TRBV9; 11 bases align to TRBD1. Germline values: CDR1 SGDLS, CDR2 YYNGEE. Trimming at V came to 5 bases and at J to 6 bases, leaving 3 bases not matched to a gene. This CDR3 spans 14 amino acids. The whole variable domain, filled in from reference TRBV9 and TRBJ2-2, reads DSGVTQTPKHLITATGQRVTLRCSPRSGDLSVYWYQQSLDQGLQFLIQYYNGEERAKGNILERFSAQQFPDLHSELNLSSLELGDSALYFCASRGQGVAGELFFGEGSRLTVL.

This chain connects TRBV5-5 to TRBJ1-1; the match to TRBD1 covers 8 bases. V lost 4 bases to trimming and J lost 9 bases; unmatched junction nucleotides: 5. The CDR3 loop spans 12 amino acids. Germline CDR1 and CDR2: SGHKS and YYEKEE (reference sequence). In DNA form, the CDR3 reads TGTGCCAGCAGCACCGGACAGGGCAAAGCTTTCTTT. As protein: CASSTGQGKAFF.

The CDR3 coding sequence is TGTGCCAGCGCCCGGGGGGGCTCCTACAATGAGCAGTTCTTC. Amino acids: CASARGGSYNEQFF. The chain links TRBV2 to TRBJ2-1; TRBD2 matches 8 bases. CDR1 SNHLY and CDR2 FYNNEI come from the germline V gene. This CDR3 region has 14 residues. V shed 8 bases, J shed 0 bases, and the junction held 3 bases outside the gene matches.

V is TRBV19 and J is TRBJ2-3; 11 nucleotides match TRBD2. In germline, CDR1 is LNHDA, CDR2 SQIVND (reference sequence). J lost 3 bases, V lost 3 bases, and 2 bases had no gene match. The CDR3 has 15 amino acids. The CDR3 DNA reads TGTGCCAGTAGTATCGGGACTAGCGGAACAGATACGCAGTATTTT. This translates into CASSIGTSGTDTQYF.

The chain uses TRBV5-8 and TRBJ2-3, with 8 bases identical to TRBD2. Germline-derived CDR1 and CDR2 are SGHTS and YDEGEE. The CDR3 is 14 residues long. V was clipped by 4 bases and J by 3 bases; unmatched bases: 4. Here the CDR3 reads CASSPGGGTDTQYF. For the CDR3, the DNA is TGTGCCAGCAGCCCGGGAGGGGGAACAGATACGCAGTATTTT.

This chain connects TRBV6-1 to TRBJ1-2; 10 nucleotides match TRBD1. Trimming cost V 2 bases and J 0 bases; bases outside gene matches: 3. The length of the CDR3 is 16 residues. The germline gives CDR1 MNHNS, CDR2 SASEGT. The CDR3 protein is CASSETGTGANYGYTF. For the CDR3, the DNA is TGTGCCAGCAGTGAAACCGGGACAGGGGCTAACTATGGCTACACCTTC.

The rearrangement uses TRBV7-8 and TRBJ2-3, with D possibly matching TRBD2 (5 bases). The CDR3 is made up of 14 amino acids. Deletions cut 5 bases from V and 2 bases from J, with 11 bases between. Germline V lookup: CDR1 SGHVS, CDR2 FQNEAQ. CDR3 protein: CASSPQTTTDTQYF. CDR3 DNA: TGTGCCAGCAGCCCCCAGACTACCACAGATACGCAGTATTTT.

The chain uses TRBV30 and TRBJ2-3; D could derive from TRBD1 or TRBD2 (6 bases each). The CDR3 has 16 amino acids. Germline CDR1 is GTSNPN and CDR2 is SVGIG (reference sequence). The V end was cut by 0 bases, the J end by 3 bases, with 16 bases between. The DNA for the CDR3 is TGTGCCTGGAGTGTACTGGGTCTAGGGGGGACAGATACGCAGTATTTT. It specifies CAWSVLGLGGTDTQYF.

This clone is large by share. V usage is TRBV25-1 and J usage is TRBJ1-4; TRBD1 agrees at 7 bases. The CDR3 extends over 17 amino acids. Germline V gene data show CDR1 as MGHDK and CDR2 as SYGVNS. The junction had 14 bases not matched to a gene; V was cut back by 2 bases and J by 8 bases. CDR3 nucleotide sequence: TGTGCCAGCAGTGAACTCTCAGGGGGAGGGAGAGGCGAAAAACTGTTTTTT. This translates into CASSELSGGGRGEKLFF.

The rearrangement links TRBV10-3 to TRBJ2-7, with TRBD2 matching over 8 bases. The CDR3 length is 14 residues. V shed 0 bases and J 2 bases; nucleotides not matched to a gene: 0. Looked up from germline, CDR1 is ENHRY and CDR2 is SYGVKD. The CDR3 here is CAISESLAAYEQYF. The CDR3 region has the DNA TGTGCCATCAGTGAGTCACTAGCGGCCTACGAGCAGTACTTC.

The CDR3 region is CASSRTVGQGGGNTIYF. CDR3 nucleotide sequence: TGTGCCAGCAGCCGAACCGTGGGACAGGGGGGAGGAAACACCATATATTTT. The chain carries TRBV13 and TRBJ1-3; TRBD1 aligns across 11 bases. The germline CDR1 and CDR2 sequences are PRHDT and FYEKMQ (reference sequence). Trimming at V came to 5 bases and at J to 4 bases, leaving 10 bases not matched to a gene. This CDR3 is 17 amino acids long.

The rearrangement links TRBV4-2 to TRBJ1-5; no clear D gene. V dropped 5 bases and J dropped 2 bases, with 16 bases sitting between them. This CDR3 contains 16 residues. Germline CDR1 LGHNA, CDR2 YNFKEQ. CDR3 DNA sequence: TGTGCCAGCAGCACTACGATTGGCGCAGGCAATCAGCCCCAGCATTTT. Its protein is CASSTTIGAGNQPQHF.

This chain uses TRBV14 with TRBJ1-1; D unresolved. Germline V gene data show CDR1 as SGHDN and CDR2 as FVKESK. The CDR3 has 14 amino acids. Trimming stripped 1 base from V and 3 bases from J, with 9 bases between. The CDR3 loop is CASSQADKYTEAFF. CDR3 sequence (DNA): TGTGCCAGCAGCCAAGCCGACAAATACACTGAAGCTTTCTTT.

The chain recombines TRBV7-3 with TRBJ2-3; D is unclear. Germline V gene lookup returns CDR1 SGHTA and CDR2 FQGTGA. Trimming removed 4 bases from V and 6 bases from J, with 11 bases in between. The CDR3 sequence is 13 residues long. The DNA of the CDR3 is TGTGCCAGCAGCTCAGAATGGTCGGATACGCAGTATTTT. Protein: CASSSEWSDTQYF. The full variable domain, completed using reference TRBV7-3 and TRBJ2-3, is GAGVSQTPSNKVTEKGKYVELRCDPISGHTALYWYRQSLGQGPEFLIYFQGTGAADDSGLPNDRFFAVRPEGSVSTLKIQRTERGDSAVYLCASSSEWSDTQYFGPGTRLTVL.

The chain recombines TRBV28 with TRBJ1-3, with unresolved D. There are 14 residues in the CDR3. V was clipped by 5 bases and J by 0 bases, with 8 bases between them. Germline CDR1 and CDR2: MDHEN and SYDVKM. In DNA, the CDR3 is TGTGCCAGCAGTCCCCGGGACTCTGGAAACACCATATATTTT. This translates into CASSPRDSGNTIYF.

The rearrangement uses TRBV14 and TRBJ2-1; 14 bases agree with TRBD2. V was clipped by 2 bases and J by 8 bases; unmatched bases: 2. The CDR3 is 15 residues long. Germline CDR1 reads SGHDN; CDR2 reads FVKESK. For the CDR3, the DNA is TGTGCCAGCAGCCAACGACTAGCGGGAGGGTATGAGCAGTTCTTC. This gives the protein CASSQRLAGGYEQFF.

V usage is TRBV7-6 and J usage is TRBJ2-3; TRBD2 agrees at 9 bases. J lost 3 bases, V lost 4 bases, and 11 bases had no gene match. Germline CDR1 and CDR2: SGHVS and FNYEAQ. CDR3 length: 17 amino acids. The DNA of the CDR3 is TGTGCCAGCAGCTGGGGGTTTAGCGGGAGTAAAACAGATACGCAGTATTTT. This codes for CASSWGFSGSKTDTQYF.

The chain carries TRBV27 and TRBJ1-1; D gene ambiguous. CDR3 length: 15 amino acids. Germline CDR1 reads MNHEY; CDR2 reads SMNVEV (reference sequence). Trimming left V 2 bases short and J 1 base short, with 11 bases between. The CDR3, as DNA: TGTGCCAGCAGTTTACTGTACAGTCCGAACACTGAAGCTTTCTTT. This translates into CASSLLYSPNTEAFF.

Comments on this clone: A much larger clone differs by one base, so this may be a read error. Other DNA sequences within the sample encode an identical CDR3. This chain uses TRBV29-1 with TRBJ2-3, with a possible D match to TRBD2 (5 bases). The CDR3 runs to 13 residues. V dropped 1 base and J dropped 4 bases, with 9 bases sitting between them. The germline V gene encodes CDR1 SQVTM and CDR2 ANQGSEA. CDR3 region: CSVEGGSADTQYF. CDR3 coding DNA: TGCAGCGTTGAAGGTGGGAGCGCAGATACGCAGTATTTT.

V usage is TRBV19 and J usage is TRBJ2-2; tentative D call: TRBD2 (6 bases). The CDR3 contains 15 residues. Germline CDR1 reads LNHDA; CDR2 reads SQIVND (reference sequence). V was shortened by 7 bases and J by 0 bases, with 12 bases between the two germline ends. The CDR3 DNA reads TGTGCCAGTAAAATCGGGACTTCGAACACCGGGGAGCTGTTTTTT. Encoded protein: CASKIGTSNTGELFF.

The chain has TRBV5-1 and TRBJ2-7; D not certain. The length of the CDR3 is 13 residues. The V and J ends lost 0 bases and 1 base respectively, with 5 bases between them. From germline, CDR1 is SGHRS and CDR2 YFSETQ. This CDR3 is CASSLARSYEQYF. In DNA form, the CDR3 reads TGCGCCAGCAGCTTGGCCCGTTCCTACGAGCAGTACTTC.